Presented here are 28 T cell receptor beta chains from one specimen sequenced in a study of T cell repertoires in cytomegalovirus infection. TCRdb reprocessed the reads via MiXCR and lists one record per CDR3 protein. The table has tens of thousands of distinct CDR3 sequences, 20% seen once; the top ten hold around a sixth. No antigen is known for these receptors. Sequencing used PBMCs, sequenced either directly or after in vitro stimulation (not recorded which). All receptors come from a human donor in good health (CMV status not recorded). Some clones in this sample may be carry-over from other donors' samples.

This rearrangement joins TRBV15 to TRBJ2-1; D might be TRBD2 (5 bases). The CDR3 is 19 amino acids. CDR1 is LNHNV and CDR2 is YYDKDF in the germline V gene (reference sequence). V was pared by 0 bases and J by 0 bases, with 18 bases between. DNA of the CDR3: TGTGCCACCAGCAGAGATCGGTTTTCGGCGGGTTACTCCTACAATGAGCAGTTCTTC. Protein product: CATSRDRFSAGYSYNEQFF.

This clonotype appeared many times. V usage is TRBV12-3 or TRBV12-4 and J usage is TRBJ1-4; D unclear. CDR3 length equals 12 residues. V lost 4 bases, J lost 5 bases, and 5 bases lay in between. CDR3 protein: CASSSGNEKLFF. CDR3 coding DNA: TGTGCCAGCAGTTCGGGCAATGAAAAACTGTTTTTT.

In its sample, this clonotype was seen many times. This sequence joins TRBV20-1 and TRBJ1-1; D perhaps matches TRBD1 (6 bases). Trimming removed 0 bases at V and 0 bases at J, with 11 bases between. Germline V CDR1 and CDR2: DFQATT, SNEGSKA (reference sequence). There are 15 residues in the CDR3. The CDR3 DNA follows: TGCAGTGCTAGAGATGGGGGACACCTGAACACTGAAGCTTTCTTT. Protein product: CSARDGGHLNTEAFF.

The rearrangement joins TRBV7-9 to TRBJ2-3; the match to TRBD2 covers 11 bases. Unmatched junction bases numbered 7, after V lost 3 bases and J lost 5 bases. The CDR3 is made up of 16 amino acids. The germline gives CDR1 SEHNR, CDR2 FQNEAQ (reference sequence). CDR3 bases: TGTGCCAGCAGCTTTTCACTAGCGGGAGAGGAAGATACGCAGTATTTT. As protein: CASSFSLAGEEDTQYF.

In its sample, this clonotype is medium-sized. The chain has TRBV11-2 and TRBJ2-2; 11 nucleotides align to TRBD2. The V gene end was trimmed by 5 bases and the J gene end by 5 bases; junction bases not matched to a gene: 10. Germline V CDR1 and CDR2: SGHAT, FQNNGV. The CDR3 spans 17 residues. The CDR3 coding sequence is TGTGCCAGCAGCGAGTATAGCGGGGGGGCCTTAACCGGGGAGCTGTTTTTT. It specifies CASSEYSGGALTGELFF.

Many counts were recorded for this clonotype. This chain joins TRBV7-2 and TRBJ1-2; possibly TRBD1 for D (5 bases). With 5 bases removed from V and 13 bases from J, the gap between germline ends came to 17 bases. The length of the CDR3 is 12 residues. Germline CDR1 SGHTA, CDR2 FQGNSA. In DNA form, the CDR3 reads TGTGCCAGCAGCGATAGGGTAGGGACTCCCACCTTC. Residues: CASSDRVGTPTF. The variable domain in full, completed from reference TRBV7-2 and TRBJ1-2, reads GAGVSQSPSNKVTEKGKDVELRCDPISGHTALYWYRQSLGQGLEFLIYFQGNSAPDKSGLPSDRFSAERTGGSVSTLTIQRTQQEDSAVYLCASSDRVGTPTFGSGTRLTVV.

Concerning this clonotype: The junction departs from germline at one end; a sequencing error may be responsible. The rearrangement links TRBV11-2 to TRBJ1-2; 7 bases agree with TRBD1. Germline V CDR1 and CDR2: SGHAT, FQNNGV. The CDR3 has 12 residues. The CDR3 sequence: CASSSGTGDPAF. CDR3 in DNA: TGTGCCAGCAGCTCTGGAACAGGGGATCCCGCCTTC. The full variable domain, its missing parts supplied by reference TRBV11-2 and TRBJ1-2, is EAGVAQSPRYKIIEKRQSVAFWCNPISGHATLYWYQQILGQGPKLLIQFQNNGVVDDSQLPKDRFSAERLKGVDSTLKIQPAKLEDSAVYLCASSSGTGDPAFGSGTRLTVV.

This chain joins TRBV7-6 and TRBJ2-5, with a weak D call TRBD2 (6 bases). Per germline, CDR1 SGHVS and CDR2 FNYEAQ. The V end lost 4 bases, the J end lost 7 bases, and 19 bases lay between the germline ends. This CDR3 contains 15 residues. The CDR3, as DNA: TGTGCCAGCAGCTCCGGAGGAGGGACCTCTCGGACCCAGTACTTC. Its protein product is CASSSGGGTSRTQYF.

This clonotype was observed many times. This sequence joins TRBV11-2 and TRBJ1-3, with a weak D call TRBD1 (5 bases). Trimming cost V 2 bases and J 0 bases, with 17 bases left between them. The CDR3 spans 18 residues. In germline, CDR1 is SGHAT, CDR2 FQNNGV. CDR3 region: CASSLPPGGTHSGNTIYF. CDR3 sequence (DNA): TGTGCCAGCAGCTTACCCCCGGGGGGGACCCACTCTGGAAACACCATATATTTT.

The sample holds a few counts of this clonotype. V is TRBV20-1 and J is TRBJ2-1, with D perhaps matching TRBD1 or TRBD2 (5 bases each). The V gene lost 0 bases and the J gene lost 8 bases, with 14 bases spanning the gap. In germline, CDR1 is DFQATT, CDR2 SNEGSKA (reference sequence). The CDR3 spans 14 residues. As DNA, the CDR3 is TGCAGTGCTAGAGATCCAGGACGAGGGGATGAGCAGTTCTTC. Its protein product is CSARDPGRGDEQFF.

The sample holds a few counts of this clonotype. This chain joins TRBV7-6 and TRBJ2-1; 10 bases match TRBD2. The junction had 3 bases not matched to a gene; V was cut back by 2 bases and J by 5 bases. The CDR3 length is 15 residues. Germline CDR1 is SGHVS and CDR2 is FNYEAQ. The CDR3 nucleotides are TGTGCCAGCAGCTTATGGAGCGGGGGGGACAATGAGCAGTTCTTC. Encoded protein: CASSLWSGGDNEQFF.

The rearrangement links TRBV7-8 to TRBJ1-2; D is uncertain. Germline CDR1 SGHVS, CDR2 FQNEAQ. V was cut by 2 bases and J by 0 bases, with 16 bases left in between. This CDR3 region has 17 residues. CDR3 sequence (DNA): TGTGCCAGCAGCTTATTCCCTTTGGCAGGATCTAACTATGGCTACACCTTC. As protein: CASSLFPLAGSNYGYTF.

This clonotype was seen at least ten times. This sequence joins TRBV7-9 and TRBJ1-1, with 8 bases aligning to TRBD1. Germline V gene data show CDR1 as SEHNR and CDR2 as FQNEAQ (reference sequence). V lost 3 bases and J lost 8; bases outside the gene matches: 8. The CDR3 contains 14 residues. The CDR3 region has the DNA TGTGCCAGCAGCTTTCTCGGGACAGGCGAAGAAGCTTTCTTT. Its protein is CASSFLGTGEEAFF. The full variable domain, completed using reference TRBV7-9 and TRBJ1-1, is DTGVSQNPRHKITKRGQNVTFRCDPISEHNRLYWYRQTLGQGPEFLTYFQNEAQLEKSRLLSDRFSAERPKGSFSTLEIQRTEQGDSAMYLCASSFLGTGEEAFFGQGTRLTVV.

This clonotype showed up many times. The V and J genes are TRBV12-3 or TRBV12-4 and TRBJ2-3; 9 bases are shared with TRBD2. The J segment lost 8 bases and the V segment lost 6 bases, leaving 12 bases of the junction unmatched. The CDR3 sequence is 15 residues long. CDR3 in amino acids: CASSPEGLAIGTQYF. The DNA for the CDR3 is TGTGCCAGCAGCCCCGAGGGACTAGCAATCGGTACGCAGTATTTT.

This clonotype has a handful of counts. The rearrangement uses TRBV28 and TRBJ2-7, with D possibly matching TRBD1 (6 bases). V shed 7 bases and J shed 5 bases, with 15 bases lying between them. CDR1 is MDHEN and CDR2 is SYDVKM in the germline V gene. The CDR3 has 13 residues. CDR3 bases: TGTGCCAGCAATCAACAGGGAGTGGACGAGCAGTACTTC. Translated: CASNQQGVDEQYF.

Only a few counts were recorded for this clonotype. V is TRBV7-6 and J is TRBJ2-7; perhaps TRBD1 as D (7 bases). The V and J ends lost 6 bases and 5 bases respectively, with 14 bases between them. The CDR3 is 13 amino acids. Germline V lookup: CDR1 SGHVS, CDR2 FNYEAQ. CDR3 bases: TGTGCCAGCAGAGAAGGAGGGGGCCACGAGCAGTACTTC. Encoded protein: CASREGGGHEQYF.

This clonotype was seen at least ten times. This chain connects TRBV2 to TRBJ2-2; D is unclear. The V gene lost 6 bases and the J gene lost 0 bases, with 8 bases spanning the gap. The CDR3 has 14 amino acids. CDR1 and CDR2 (germline): SNHLY, FYNNEI. CDR3 loop: CASRGLANTGELFF. CDR3 DNA: TGTGCCAGCAGAGGGCTCGCGAACACCGGGGAGCTGTTTTTT.

Many counts were recorded for this clonotype. This sequence joins TRBV7-9 and TRBJ1-2, with TRBD1 as a possible D gene (6 bases). The CDR3 is 16 amino acids. The germline V gene encodes CDR1 SEHNR and CDR2 FQNEAQ (reference sequence). With 1 base removed from V and 4 bases from J, the gap between germline ends came to 16 bases. The CDR3 is CASSLGGQGRLYGYTF. CDR3 DNA sequence: TGTGCCAGCAGCTTAGGGGGCCAGGGGAGACTCTATGGCTACACCTTC.

Only a few counts were recorded for this clonotype. The chain has TRBV5-5 and TRBJ2-1; 7 bases match TRBD1. Germline V CDR1 and CDR2: SGHKS, YYEKEE (reference sequence). The CDR3 loop spans 17 amino acids. V trimming: 4 bases; J trimming: 7 bases; junction bases outside the gene matches: 17. The CDR3 sequence: CASSRHPSGTASNEQFF. The CDR3 coding sequence is TGTGCCAGCAGCCGCCACCCCTCCGGGACAGCCTCAAATGAGCAGTTCTTC.

This clonotype has a handful of counts. The chain joins TRBV20-1 to TRBJ2-3, with D perhaps TRBD2 (5 bases). CDR1 DFQATT and CDR2 SNEGSKA come from the germline V gene (reference sequence). V lost 1 base and J 5 bases, leaving 7 bases between the germline ends. The CDR3 loop spans 12 amino acids. The chain's CDR3 is CSARGGGDTQYF. In DNA form, the CDR3 reads TGCAGTGCTAGAGGCGGAGGAGATACGCAGTATTTT.

The gene calls are TRBV23-1 and TRBJ2-5; 12 nucleotides align to TRBD2. TRBV23-1 is an ORF; its function is uncertain. V shed 2 bases and J 0 bases; nucleotides not matched to a gene: 7. The CDR3 has 18 amino acids. The CDR3 bases are TGCGCCAGCAGTCAACTTCCACGGACTAGCGGGGACCAAGAGACCCAGTACTTC. It codes for CASSQLPRTSGDQETQYF.

J is TRBJ2-5 and V is TRBV6-1; perhaps TRBD2 as D (7 bases). Germline V gene data show CDR1 as MNHNS and CDR2 as SASEGT. V lost 0 bases and J lost 5, with 16 bases in between. The CDR3 has 16 amino acids. The CDR3 DNA is TGTGCCAGCAGTGAAGCGTATTCCCGGGGGGCGGAGACCCAGTACTTC. Translating it yields CASSEAYSRGAETQYF.

This clonotype has a handful of counts. The chain links TRBV6-2 or TRBV6-3 to TRBJ2-6; perhaps TRBD2 as D (5 bases). V shed 6 bases and J shed 0 bases, with 18 bases lying between them. CDR3 length: 18 amino acids. The germline gives CDR1 MNHEY, CDR2 SVGEGT. CDR3 sequence: CASSLFGLPYSGANVLTF. The CDR3 DNA is TGTGCCAGCAGCCTATTCGGACTGCCCTACTCTGGGGCCAACGTCCTGACTTTC.

This clonotype was picked up many times. The gene calls are TRBV20-1 and TRBJ2-1; 13 nucleotides match TRBD2. The V segment lost 0 bases and the J segment 12 bases; nucleotides outside the gene matches: 8. This CDR3 comprises 15 residues. CDR1 is DFQATT and CDR2 is SNEGSKA in the germline V gene (reference sequence). CDR3 nucleotide sequence: TGCAGTGCTAGAGACGCCGGGACTAGCGGGATGTGGCAGTTCTTC. As protein: CSARDAGTSGMWQFF.

In this sample, this clonotype turned up a few times. This sequence joins TRBV27 and TRBJ2-1; TRBD1 is a possible D gene (6 bases). The CDR3 has 16 residues. CDR1 is MNHEY, CDR2 SMNVEV, per germline (reference sequence). The germline V and J ends were trimmed by 6 bases and 1 base, with 16 bases remaining between them. This chain's CDR3 is CASRDLTGYSYNEQFF. The CDR3 DNA is TGTGCCAGCAGGGACTTAACAGGGTATTCCTACAATGAGCAGTTCTTC.

The chain recombines TRBV2 with TRBJ1-6, with a weak D call TRBD1 (6 bases). The ends were cut back, 8 bases at V and 7 bases at J, with 15 bases in the middle. Germline V gene lookup returns CDR1 SNHLY and CDR2 FYNNEI. The CDR3 sequence is 14 residues long. The CDR3 is CASAGTGGNSPLHF. In DNA, the CDR3 is TGTGCCAGCGCCGGGACCGGGGGCAATTCACCCCTCCACTTT.

This chain joins TRBV6-6 and TRBJ2-1; D gene uncertain. The CDR3 spans 12 residues. V lost 6 bases, J lost 7 bases, and 10 bases lay in between. Germline values: CDR1 MNHNY, CDR2 SVGAGI (reference sequence). The CDR3 here is CASSPGRNEQFF. In DNA form, the CDR3 reads TGTGCCAGCAGCCCCGGAAGGAATGAGCAGTTCTTC.

This clonotype occurred a few times. The genes are TRBV20-1 and TRBJ2-1, with 9 bases aligning to TRBD2. The V gene end was trimmed by 0 bases and the J gene end by 0 bases; junction bases not matched to a gene: 6. Per the germline V gene, CDR1 is DFQATT and CDR2 is SNEGSKA (reference sequence). This CDR3 comprises 17 residues. CDR3 amino acids: CSARELAGLRSYNEQFF. CDR3 in DNA: TGCAGTGCTAGAGAACTAGCGGGTCTACGCTCCTACAATGAGCAGTTCTTC.